This entry describes one T cell receptor beta chain. What it recognizes is unknown. CD8 cells regarded as naive lacked CD45RO, were positively chosen for CCR7, and omitted terminally differentiated effector memory CD45RA+ cells. The data stem from a study of shared clonotypes between healthy human individuals. Repertoires were generated with immunoSEQ multiplex PCR, while TCRdb's copy carries only in-frame clones and drops some. The table records about 1,900,000 clones, about 95% of them present only once. This CDR3 contains 13 residues. Germline V gene data show CDR1 as SGHDN and CDR2 as FVKESK. V gave up 3 bases and J gave up 13 bases, with 18 bases separating them. Study-level findings and limits: A few donors had around 5% of their naive CD4 clonotypes in common.

The source is a young man in good health. The chain uses TRBV14 and TRBJ1-1; D remains unclear. Sequencing was performed on naive CD8+ T cells sorted from blood. The CDR3 loop reads CASSHDGLPGFFF. CDR3 DNA: TGTGCCAGCAGCCATGATGGACTGCCGGGCTTTTTCTTT.